This T cell receptor (beta chain) derives from a study of T cell changes during pregnancy in multiple sclerosis. The CDR3 has 14 amino acids. CDR1 is SGHTA and CDR2 is FQGTGA in the germline V gene. J lost 6 bases, V lost 3 bases, and 7 bases had no gene match. Assay used: immunoSEQ multiplex PCR; TCRdb lists only in-frame clones, some missing. The table has about 40,000 clones, 80% to 90% seen once; the top ten hold roughly 4.9%. V gene TRBV7-3 combines with J gene TRBJ1-1, with 7 bases fitting TRBD1. The sequencing here drew on peripheral blood, taken in the first trimester of pregnancy. The receptor was derived from a female donor in good health, enrolled as a control in a pregnancy study. The CDR3 here is CASSFRAGGPEAFF. CDR3 bases: TGTGCCAGCAGCTTCCGGGCAGGGGGACCTGAAGCTTTCTTT.